This paragraph reports one T cell receptor (beta chain). The data are from a study of cytomegalovirus exposure and HLA in healthy donors. Primers: 60 Vbeta forward and 13 Jbeta reverse. Method: immunoSEQ multiplex PCR; TCRdb's copy keeps in-frame clones and lacks some. The sample records around 140,000 clones, about three quarters being singletons. Unmatched junction bases numbered 8, after V lost 0 bases and J lost 1 base. This CDR3 has 18 amino acids. Germline V gene lookup returns CDR1 SGHNT and CDR2 YYREEE (reference sequence). Input material: PBMCs. The TCR was taken from a female donor in good health and CMV-seronegative. The chain recombines TRBV5-4 with TRBJ2-1; 9 bases match TRBD1. This chain's CDR3 is CASSLAVTGGQSYNEQFF. The CDR3, as DNA: TGTGCCAGCAGCTTGGCGGTGACAGGGGGTCAATCCTACAATGAGCAGTTCTTC.